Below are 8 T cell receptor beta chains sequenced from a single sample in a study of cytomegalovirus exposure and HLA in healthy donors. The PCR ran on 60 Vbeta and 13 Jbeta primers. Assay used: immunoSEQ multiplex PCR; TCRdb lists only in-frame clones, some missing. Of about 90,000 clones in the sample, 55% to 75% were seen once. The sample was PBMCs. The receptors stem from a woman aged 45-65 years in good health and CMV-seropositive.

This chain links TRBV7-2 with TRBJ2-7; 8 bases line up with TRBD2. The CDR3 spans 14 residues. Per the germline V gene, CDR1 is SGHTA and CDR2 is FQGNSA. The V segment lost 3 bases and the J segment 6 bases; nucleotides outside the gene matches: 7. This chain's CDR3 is CASSFGGVIIEQYF. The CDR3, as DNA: TGTGCCAGCAGCTTCGGGGGGGTAATCATCGAGCAGTACTTC.

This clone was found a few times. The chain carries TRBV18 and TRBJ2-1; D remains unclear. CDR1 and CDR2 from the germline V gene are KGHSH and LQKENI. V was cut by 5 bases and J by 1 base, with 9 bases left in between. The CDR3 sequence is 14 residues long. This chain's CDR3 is CASSTVMSYNEQFF. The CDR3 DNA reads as TGTGCCAGCTCAACGGTGATGTCCTACAATGAGCAGTTCTTC.

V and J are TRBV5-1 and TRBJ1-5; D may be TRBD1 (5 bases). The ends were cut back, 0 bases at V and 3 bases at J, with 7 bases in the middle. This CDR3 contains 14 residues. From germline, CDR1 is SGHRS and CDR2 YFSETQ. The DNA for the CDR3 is TGCGCCAGCAGCTTGGCAGGGAACAATCAGCCCCAGCATTTT. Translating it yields CASSLAGNNQPQHF.

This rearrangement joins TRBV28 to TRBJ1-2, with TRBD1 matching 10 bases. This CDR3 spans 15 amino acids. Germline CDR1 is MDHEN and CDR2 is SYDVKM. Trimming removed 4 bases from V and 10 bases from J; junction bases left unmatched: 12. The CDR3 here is CASSSLTDRGTAYTF. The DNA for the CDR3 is TGTGCCAGCAGTTCACTTACGGACAGGGGGACGGCCTACACCTTC.

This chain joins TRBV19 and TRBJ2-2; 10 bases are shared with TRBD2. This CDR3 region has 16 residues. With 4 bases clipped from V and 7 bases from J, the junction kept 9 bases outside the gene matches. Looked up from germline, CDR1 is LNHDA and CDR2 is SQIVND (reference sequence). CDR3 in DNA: TGTGCCAGTAGTAGTCGGCCTAGCGGGAGAAGCGGGGAGCTGTTTTTT. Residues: CASSSRPSGRSGELFF.

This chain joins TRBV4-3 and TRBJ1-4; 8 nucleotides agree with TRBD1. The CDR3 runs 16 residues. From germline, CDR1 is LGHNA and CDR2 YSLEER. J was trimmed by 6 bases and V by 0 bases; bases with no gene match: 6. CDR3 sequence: CASSQDLGQAYEKLFF. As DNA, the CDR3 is TGCGCCAGCAGCCAAGATTTGGGACAGGCCTATGAAAAACTGTTTTTT.

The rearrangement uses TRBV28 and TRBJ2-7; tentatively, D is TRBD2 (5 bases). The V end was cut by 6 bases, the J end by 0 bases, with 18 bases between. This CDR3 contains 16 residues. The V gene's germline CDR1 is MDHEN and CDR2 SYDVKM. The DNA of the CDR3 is TGTGCCAGCAGCCCCGGGGTCAGGAAAGACTCCTACGAGCAGTACTTC. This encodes CASSPGVRKDSYEQYF.

CDR3 amino acids: CSVSRGGALNTEAFF. The CDR3 DNA sequence: TGCAGCGTTTCCCGCGGGGGGGCGTTAAACACTGAAGCTTTCTTT. The genes are TRBV29-1 and TRBJ1-1; possibly TRBD1 for D (6 bases). V was cut by 5 bases and J by 2 bases, with 18 bases left in between. This CDR3 comprises 15 residues. CDR1 and CDR2 from the germline V gene are SQVTM and ANQGSEA.